The sequence of this T cell receptor beta chain was determined in a study of T cell repertoires in cytomegalovirus infection. TCRdb reprocessed the reads with MiXCR, giving one entry per CDR3 protein. The repertoire holds about 300,000 distinct CDR3 sequences, with about a quarter as singletons. This clonotype appeared a few times. The CDR3 has 14 residues. Germline CDR1 and CDR2: DFQATT and SNEGSKA (reference sequence). After removal of 3 bases from V and 8 bases from J, the junction contained 6 bases not matched to a gene. Sequencing was performed on PBMCs. The clonotype originates from a human donor in good health (CMV status not recorded). Some clones in this sample may be carry-over from other donors' samples. The rearrangement joins TRBV20-1 to TRBJ2-1; 11 bases align to TRBD2. CDR3 coding DNA: TGCAGTGCTAGGGGGCTAGCGGGAGGCGATGAGCAGTTCTTC. As protein: CSARGLAGGDEQFF.